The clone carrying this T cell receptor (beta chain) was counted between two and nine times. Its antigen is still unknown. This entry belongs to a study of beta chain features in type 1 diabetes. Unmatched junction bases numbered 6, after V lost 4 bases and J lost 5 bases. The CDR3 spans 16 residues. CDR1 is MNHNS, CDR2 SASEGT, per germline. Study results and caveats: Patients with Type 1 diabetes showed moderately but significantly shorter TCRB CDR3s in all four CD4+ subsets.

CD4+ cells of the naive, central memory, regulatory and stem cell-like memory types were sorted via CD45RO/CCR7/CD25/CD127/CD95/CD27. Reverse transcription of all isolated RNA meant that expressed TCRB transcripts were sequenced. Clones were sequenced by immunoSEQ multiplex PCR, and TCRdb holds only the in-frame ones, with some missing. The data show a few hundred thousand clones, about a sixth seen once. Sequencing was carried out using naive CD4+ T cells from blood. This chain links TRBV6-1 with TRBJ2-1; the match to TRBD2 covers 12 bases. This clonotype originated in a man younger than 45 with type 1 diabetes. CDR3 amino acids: CASSGLAGVRNNEQFF. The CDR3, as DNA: TGTGCCAGCAGTGGACTAGCGGGAGTCAGAAACAATGAGCAGTTCTTC.